The rows below give T cell receptor beta chains drawn from one sample of a study of post-analysis software for immune sequencing data. TCRdb re-derived calls from the PCR reads in MiXCR, one entry per CDR3 protein. The data hold hundreds of thousands of distinct CDR3 sequences, with 55% to 60% observed a single time. The sequencing input was blood. These TCRs come from a girl aged 2 to 10 with multiple sclerosis. CDR3s include the opening cysteine and the closing phenylalanine or tryptophan. Each record gives: J gene, V gene, CDR3 protein.

>TRBJ2-3|TRBV10-3
CAISGGGARDTQYF
>TRBJ2-1|TRBV2
CASSSDPPEQFF
>TRBJ2-5|TRBV20-1
CSGPAQETQYF
>TRBJ1-2|TRBV5-5
CASSLAAGGVYGYTF
>TRBJ2-1|TRBV3-1
CASSQGLAGGTSYNEQFF
>TRBJ1-3|TRBV5-5
CASSSTGSSGNTIYF
>TRBJ2-3|TRBV29-1
CSVVWDYPVPFTDTQYF
>.|TRBV5-1
CASSSGGADNEQYF
>TRBJ2-1|TRBV4-1
CASSQAGSLGHEQFF
>TRBJ2-7|TRBV20-1
CSARENQAGAGYEQYF